These 26 T cell receptor beta chains came from one sample sequenced in a study of shared clonotypes between healthy human individuals. Profiled with immunoSEQ multiplex PCR; TCRdb holds only in-frame clones, not every one. The data show 2,500,000 or so clones, with around 94% seen just once and over 0.12% held by the top ten. The specimen sequenced was naive CD4+ T cells sorted from blood. Subset denoted: CD45RA+ positively selected. All receptors come from a young man in good health.

With regard to this clone: The sample carries other DNA sequences with the same CDR3. Here the CDR3 DNA reads TGTGCCAGCAGCCTGAAGAGGAACACTGAAGCTTTCTTT. Translation gives CASSLKRNTEAFF. The rearrangement uses TRBV7-2 and TRBJ1-1, with no clear D. The CDR3 has 13 amino acids. Germline loops: CDR1 SGHTA, CDR2 FQGNSA. The ends were cut back, 5 bases at V and 1 base at J, with 8 bases in the middle.

The count of this clone is one. The chain combines TRBV7-3 with TRBJ2-4; a possible D gene is TRBD1 (6 bases). Trimming shortened V by 9 bases and J by 0 bases, and 21 bases separated the two germline ends. Germline CDR1 and CDR2: SGHTA and FQGTGA. The CDR3 consists of 17 residues. CDR3 DNA sequence: TGTGCCAGTCGGCAGGCCAGGGGAAATCTAGCCAAAAACATTCAGTACTTC. Its protein product is CASRQARGNLAKNIQYF.

For this clone: Additional DNA sequences in this sample encode the identical CDR3. Here the CDR3 DNA reads TGTGCCAGCAGCTTAGGCGGGGCTAACTATGGCTACACCTTC. It translates to CASSLGGANYGYTF. J is TRBJ1-2 and V is TRBV5-5; no clear D gene. The V gene's germline CDR1 is SGHKS and CDR2 YYEKEE (reference sequence). The CDR3 covers 14 residues. Between the trimmed V and J ends, which lost 2 bases and 0 bases, there was a span of 8 bases.

The chain employs TRBV4-1 and TRBJ2-1; 13 bases map to TRBD2. Germline CDR1 reads MGHRA; CDR2 reads YSYEKL. The CDR3 runs to 17 residues. J was trimmed by 3 bases and V by 0 bases; bases with no gene match: 2. The chain's CDR3 is CASSQDGLAGVYNEQFF. In DNA form, the CDR3 reads TGCGCCAGCAGCCAAGATGGACTAGCGGGAGTCTACAATGAGCAGTTCTTC.

This chain uses TRBV7-2 with TRBJ2-1; 16 positions agree with TRBD2. Losses at the gene ends were 5 bases for V and 1 base for J; bases not matched to a gene: 8. Germline CDR1 reads SGHTA; CDR2 reads FQGNSA. This CDR3 region has 19 residues. The CDR3 region is CASSRPGLAGGGSYNEQFF. The CDR3 coding sequence is TGTGCCAGCAGCAGACCGGGACTAGCGGGAGGGGGGTCCTACAATGAGCAGTTCTTC.

A remark on this clone: The same CDR3 is also encoded by other DNA sequences in this sample. CDR3: CASSPGLAGGPGTGELFF. CDR3 DNA sequence: TGTGCCAGCAGCCCTGGACTAGCGGGGGGGCCTGGCACCGGGGAGCTGTTTTTT. The chain carries TRBV5-4 and TRBJ2-2; 15 nucleotides match TRBD2. Per the germline V gene, CDR1 is SGHNT and CDR2 is YYREEE (reference sequence). The CDR3 spans 18 residues. The V segment lost 4 bases and the J segment 4 bases; nucleotides outside the gene matches: 8.

Worth noting for this clone: Other DNA sequences from this sample encode an identical CDR3 as well. The chain employs TRBV5-4 and TRBJ2-1, with 12 positions matching TRBD1. Per the germline V gene, CDR1 is SGHNT and CDR2 is YYREEE (reference sequence). The CDR3 runs to 15 residues. V lost 3 bases to trimming and J lost 5 bases; unmatched junction nucleotides: 3. The CDR3 nucleotides read TGTGCCAGCAGCTGGGGACAGGGGGCAAACAATGAGCAGTTCTTC. Protein product: CASSWGQGANNEQFF.

The chain joins TRBV5-1 to TRBJ2-3; TRBD2 matches 10 bases. The germline V gene encodes CDR1 SGHRS and CDR2 YFSETQ. V gave up 5 bases and J gave up 0 bases; unmatched junction bases: 15. The CDR3 length is 19 residues. CDR3 sequence (DNA): TGCGCCAGCAGGGCGGACAACCAACTAGCGGGACGTAGCACAGATACGCAGTATTTT. It encodes CASRADNQLAGRSTDTQYF.

CDR3 residues: CASSPPMGQGKNTIYF. In DNA, the CDR3 is TGTGCCAGCTCACCACCGATGGGACAGGGGAAAAACACCATATATTTT. The chain joins TRBV18 to TRBJ1-3, with 10 bases matching TRBD1. V lost 0 bases and J lost 6; bases outside the gene matches: 5. Germline values: CDR1 KGHSH, CDR2 LQKENI. The CDR3 loop spans 16 amino acids.

The chain couples TRBV11-2 to TRBJ1-4; D unclear. The CDR3 extends over 15 amino acids. Trimming removed 1 base from V and 7 bases from J, with 13 bases in between. The germline V gene has CDR1 SGHAT and CDR2 FQNNGV. CDR3: CASSLAWGVREKLFF. The CDR3 nucleotides read TGTGCCAGCAGCTTAGCGTGGGGTGTACGTGAAAAACTGTTTTTT. The whole variable domain, filled in from reference TRBV11-2 and TRBJ1-4, reads EAGVAQSPRYKIIEKRQSVAFWCNPISGHATLYWYQQILGQGPKLLIQFQNNGVVDDSQLPKDRFSAERLKGVDSTLKIQPAKLEDSAVYLCASSLAWGVREKLFFGSGTQLSVL.

This rearrangement joins TRBV19 to TRBJ1-5; D is undetermined. The germline gives CDR1 LNHDA, CDR2 SQIVND (reference sequence). This CDR3 has 17 amino acids. With 8 bases removed from V and 3 bases from J, the gap between germline ends came to 23 bases. CDR3 region: CASAKTLLDGDNQPQHF. The CDR3 DNA reads as TGTGCCAGTGCAAAGACCCTCTTGGACGGAGACAATCAGCCCCAGCATTTT.

This chain connects TRBV2 to TRBJ2-7; 10 nucleotides align to TRBD2. V shed 4 bases, J shed 0 bases, and the junction held 3 bases outside the gene matches. The germline V gene encodes CDR1 SNHLY and CDR2 FYNNEI. The CDR3 runs to 15 residues. For the CDR3, the DNA is TGTGCCAGCAGTGCTAGCGGGAGTGACTCCTACGAGCAGTACTTC. Amino acid sequence: CASSASGSDSYEQYF.

The V call is TRBV6-1, the J call TRBJ2-7; no definite D call. The germline V gene encodes CDR1 MNHNS and CDR2 SASEGT. The CDR3 sequence is 11 residues long. Trimming cost V 1 base and J 9 bases, with 7 bases left between them. In nucleotides, the CDR3 is TGTGCCAGCAGTGAAGGAAATGGGCAGTACTTC. Its translation: CASSEGNGQYF.

J is TRBJ1-1 and V is TRBV19; no reliable D call. The CDR3 has 15 residues. Germline CDR1 and CDR2: LNHDA and SQIVND (reference sequence). With 0 bases removed from V and 4 bases from J, the gap between germline ends came to 12 bases. For the CDR3, the DNA is TGTGCCAGTAGTATAGATGGCGTAAGTTCCACTGAAGCTTTCTTT. This sequence encodes CASSIDGVSSTEAFF.

On this clone itself: The same CDR3 also results from other DNA sequences found in this sample. The V gene is TRBV18, the J gene TRBJ1-1; 9 nucleotides align to TRBD1. This CDR3 is built from 16 residues. Trimming removed 0 bases from V and 5 bases from J; junction bases left unmatched: 7. CDR1 is KGHSH and CDR2 is LQKENI in the germline V gene. The DNA for the CDR3 is TGTGCCAGCTCACCACCGGGTACAGGGGGCAGGACTGAAGCTTTCTTT. Protein product: CASSPPGTGGRTEAFF.

The rearrangement joins TRBV6-1 to TRBJ2-2; tentatively, D is TRBD1 (6 bases). Germline-derived CDR1 and CDR2 are MNHNS and SASEGT. Trimming shortened V by 6 bases and J by 14 bases, and 22 bases separated the two germline ends. CDR3 length: 14 residues. The CDR3 region is CASSLSRDMRSLFF. CDR3 coding DNA: TGTGCCAGCAGCTTATCCCGGGACATGCGAAGTCTGTTTTTT.

This chain connects TRBV5-1 to TRBJ2-3; no definite D call. V lost 4 bases and J lost 4, with 7 bases in between. This CDR3 has 12 amino acids. CDR1 SGHRS and CDR2 YFSETQ come from the germline V gene. The CDR3 reads CASSADADTQYF. DNA for the CDR3: TGCGCCAGCAGCGCGGATGCAGATACGCAGTATTTT.

V gene TRBV30 combines with J gene TRBJ1-6; D is ambiguous. With 5 bases removed from V and 5 bases from J, the gap between germline ends came to 4 bases. This CDR3 region has 11 residues. The germline V gene has CDR1 GTSNPN and CDR2 SVGIG (reference sequence). CDR3 DNA sequence: TGTGCCTGGGGGGATAATTCACCCCTCCACTTT. It codes for CAWGDNSPLHF.

V gene TRBV6-6 combines with J gene TRBJ1-2; 7 bases are a match to TRBD1. V dropped 4 bases and J dropped 8; count of bases not matched to a gene: 7. This CDR3 comprises 13 residues. Germline CDR1 reads MNHNY; CDR2 reads SVGAGI (reference sequence). CDR3 nucleotide sequence: TGTGCCAGCAGTTTCGGACAGGCGGGCGGCTACACCTTC. Its protein is CASSFGQAGGYTF.

The chain joins TRBV5-1 to TRBJ2-4; possible D gene TRBD1, 6 bases. Between the trimmed V and J ends, which lost 4 bases and 6 bases, there was a span of 20 bases. This CDR3 has 16 residues. CDR1 and CDR2 (germline): SGHRS, YFSETQ. CDR3 in DNA: TGCGCCAGCAGCACGGGAACAGGGTCGGCCGCAAACATTCAGTACTTC. This codes for CASSTGTGSAANIQYF.

As to this clone: Other DNA sequences within the sample encode an identical CDR3. V usage is TRBV5-1 and J usage is TRBJ2-7; 9 bases are shared with TRBD1. The germline gives CDR1 SGHRS, CDR2 YFSETQ. Losses at the gene ends were 5 bases for V and 2 bases for J; bases not matched to a gene: 5. The CDR3 consists of 14 residues. The CDR3 protein is CASSLGTGTYEQYF. DNA of the CDR3: TGCGCCAGCAGTCTTGGGACAGGGACCTACGAGCAGTACTTC.

About this clone itself: The sample contains more than one DNA sequence encoding this CDR3. This chain connects TRBV18 to TRBJ2-3, with 7 bases lining up with TRBD2. The CDR3 is made up of 13 amino acids. CDR1 and CDR2 (germline): KGHSH, LQKENI. Germline trimming cut 3 bases from V and 4 bases from J; bases unmatched to any gene: 1. The CDR3 spells CASSPAGADTQYF. In DNA form, the CDR3 reads TGTGCCAGCTCACCCGCGGGGGCAGATACGCAGTATTTT.

Details on this clone: The sample holds other DNA sequences that translate to the same CDR3. The rearrangement uses TRBV20-1 and TRBJ2-1, with a possible D match to TRBD2 (5 bases). V lost 6 bases, J lost 6 bases, and 9 bases lay in between. CDR1 and CDR2 (germline): DFQATT, SNEGSKA (reference sequence). This CDR3 contains 11 residues. The CDR3 sequence: CSARRSNEQFF. The CDR3 DNA sequence: TGCAGTGCCAGGAGGAGCAATGAGCAGTTCTTC.

The sample holds one count of this clone. The CDR3 spells CASTNGLAVDTQYF. DNA of the CDR3: TGTGCCAGCACTAACGGACTAGCGGTAGATACGCAGTATTTT. The gene calls are TRBV2 and TRBJ2-3; 10 nucleotides align to TRBD2. Germline V lookup: CDR1 SNHLY, CDR2 FYNNEI. The V and J ends lost 7 bases and 5 bases, in that order; junction bases with no gene match: 6. This CDR3 has 14 residues.

The V and J genes are TRBV6-1 and TRBJ2-2, with D hard to call. Germline loops: CDR1 MNHNS, CDR2 SASEGT. The CDR3 length is 14 residues. Deletions cut 8 bases from V and 0 bases from J, with 10 bases between. CDR3 residues: CASVSVANTGELFF. For the CDR3, the DNA is TGTGCCAGCGTATCTGTTGCGAACACCGGGGAGCTGTTTTTT.

The chain uses TRBV7-8 and TRBJ1-4; 10 positions match TRBD1. The trim removed 4 bases at V and 12 bases at J, leaving 8 bases unmatched. The germline V gene encodes CDR1 SGHVS and CDR2 FQNEAQ. The CDR3 has 14 residues. The CDR3 DNA reads as TGTGCCAGCAGCTCGAGGGACAGGGGAGGCGAACTGTTTTTT. Translated, it gives CASSSRDRGGELFF. Complete variable domain (other parts from reference TRBV7-8 and TRBJ1-4): GAGVSQSPRYKVAKRGQDVALRCDPISGHVSLFWYQQALGQGPEFLTYFQNEAQLDKSGLPSDRFFAERPEGSVSTLKIQRTQQEDSAVYLCASSSRDRGGELFFGSGTQLSVL.